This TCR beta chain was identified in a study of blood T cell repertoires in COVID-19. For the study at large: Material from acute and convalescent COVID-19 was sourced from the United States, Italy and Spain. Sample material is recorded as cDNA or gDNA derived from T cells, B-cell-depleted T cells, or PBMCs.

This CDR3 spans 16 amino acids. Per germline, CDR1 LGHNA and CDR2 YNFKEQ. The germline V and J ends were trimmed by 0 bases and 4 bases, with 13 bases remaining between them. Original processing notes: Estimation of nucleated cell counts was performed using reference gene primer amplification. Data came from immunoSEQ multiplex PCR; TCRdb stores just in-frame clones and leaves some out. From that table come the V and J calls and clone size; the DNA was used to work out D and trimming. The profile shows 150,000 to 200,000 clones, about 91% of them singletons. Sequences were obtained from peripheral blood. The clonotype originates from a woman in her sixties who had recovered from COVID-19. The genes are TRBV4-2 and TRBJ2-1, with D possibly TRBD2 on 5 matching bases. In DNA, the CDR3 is TGTGCCAGCAGCCAAGATATCGGCGGGCGATACAATGAGCAGTTCTTC. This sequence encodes CASSQDIGGRYNEQFF.